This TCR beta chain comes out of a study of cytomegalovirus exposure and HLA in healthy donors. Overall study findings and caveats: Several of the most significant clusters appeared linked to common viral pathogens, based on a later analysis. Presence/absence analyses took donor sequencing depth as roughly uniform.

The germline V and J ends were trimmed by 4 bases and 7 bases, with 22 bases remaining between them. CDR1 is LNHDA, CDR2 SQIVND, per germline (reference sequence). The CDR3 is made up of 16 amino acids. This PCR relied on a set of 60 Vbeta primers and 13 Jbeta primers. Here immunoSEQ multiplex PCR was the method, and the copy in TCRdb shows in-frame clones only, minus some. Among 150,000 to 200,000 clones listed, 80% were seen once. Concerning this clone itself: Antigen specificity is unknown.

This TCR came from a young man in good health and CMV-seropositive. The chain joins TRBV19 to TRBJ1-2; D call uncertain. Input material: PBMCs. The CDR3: CASSTRSGGPASGYTF. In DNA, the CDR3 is TGTGCCAGTAGTACCCGGTCGGGAGGGCCGGCAAGTGGCTACACCTTC.